This TCR beta chain is drawn from a study of T cell changes during pregnancy in multiple sclerosis. The CDR3 is 16 residues long. Germline V CDR1 and CDR2: LNHNV, YYDKDF (reference sequence). After removal of 4 bases from V and 5 bases from J, the junction contained 9 bases not matched to a gene. Sequencing was performed with immunoSEQ multiplex PCR; in TCRdb, only in-frame clones are kept and a portion is missing. The table records 100,000 or so clones, about 92% of them present only once. J is TRBJ2-5 and V is TRBV15; 11 bases align to TRBD2. The sequencing here drew on peripheral blood, taken in the second trimester of pregnancy. The receptor comes from a female donor with multiple sclerosis, enrolled in a pregnancy study. The CDR3, as DNA: TGTGCCACCAGCACCCTTAGCGGGGGGGCATCCGAGACCCAGTACTTC. Translated, it gives CATSTLSGGASETQYF.